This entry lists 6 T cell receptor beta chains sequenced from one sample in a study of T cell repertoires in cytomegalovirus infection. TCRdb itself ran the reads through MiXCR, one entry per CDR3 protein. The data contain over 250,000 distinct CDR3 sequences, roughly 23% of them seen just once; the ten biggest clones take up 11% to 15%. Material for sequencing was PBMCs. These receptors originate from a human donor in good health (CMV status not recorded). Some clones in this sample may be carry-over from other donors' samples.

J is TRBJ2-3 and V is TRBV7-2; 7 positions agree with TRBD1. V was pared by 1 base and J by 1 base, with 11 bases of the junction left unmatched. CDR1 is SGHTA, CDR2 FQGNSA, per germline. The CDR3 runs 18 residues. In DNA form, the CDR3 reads TGTGCCAGCAGCTTAGTACACCTAGGGGGCGGTCGCACAGATACGCAGTATTTT. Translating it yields CASSLVHLGGGRTDTQYF. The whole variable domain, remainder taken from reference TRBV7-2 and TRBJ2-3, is GAGVSQSPSNKVTEKGKDVELRCDPISGHTALYWYRQSLGQGLEFLIYFQGNSAPDKSGLPSDRFSAERTGGSVSTLTIQRTQQEDSAVYLCASSLVHLGGGRTDTQYFGPGTRLTVL.

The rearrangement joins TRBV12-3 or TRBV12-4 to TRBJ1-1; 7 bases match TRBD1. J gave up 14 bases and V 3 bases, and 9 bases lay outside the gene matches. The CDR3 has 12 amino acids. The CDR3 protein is CASSLAGGLHFF. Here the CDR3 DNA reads TGTGCCAGCAGTTTGGCAGGGGGACTTCACTTCTTT.

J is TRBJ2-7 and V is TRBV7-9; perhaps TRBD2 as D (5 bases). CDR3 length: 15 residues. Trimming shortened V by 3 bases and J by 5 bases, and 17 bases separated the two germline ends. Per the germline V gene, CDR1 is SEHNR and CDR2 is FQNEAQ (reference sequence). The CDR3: CASSFRLREFDEQYF. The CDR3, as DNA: TGTGCCAGCAGCTTCCGACTGAGGGAATTCGACGAGCAGTACTTC.

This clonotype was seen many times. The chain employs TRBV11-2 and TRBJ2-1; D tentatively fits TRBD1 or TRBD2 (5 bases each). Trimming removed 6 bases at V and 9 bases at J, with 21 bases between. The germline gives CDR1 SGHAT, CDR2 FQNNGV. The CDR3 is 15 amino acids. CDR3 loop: CASSSQGTDYSEQFF. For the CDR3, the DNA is TGTGCCAGCAGTTCTCAAGGGACCGACTATAGTGAGCAGTTCTTC.

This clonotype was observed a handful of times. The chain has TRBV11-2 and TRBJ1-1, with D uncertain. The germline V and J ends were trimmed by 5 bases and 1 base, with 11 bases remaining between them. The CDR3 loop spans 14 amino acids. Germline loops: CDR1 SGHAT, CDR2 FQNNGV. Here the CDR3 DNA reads TGTGCCAGCAGCCGACGAGGGAAGAACACTGAAGCTTTCTTT. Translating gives CASSRRGKNTEAFF.

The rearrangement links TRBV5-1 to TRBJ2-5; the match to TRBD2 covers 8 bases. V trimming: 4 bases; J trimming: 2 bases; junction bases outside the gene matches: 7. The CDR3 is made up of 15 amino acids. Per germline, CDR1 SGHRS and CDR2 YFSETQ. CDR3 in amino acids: CASSRGTSGQETQYF. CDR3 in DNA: TGCGCCAGCAGCCGCGGCACTAGCGGACAAGAGACCCAGTACTTC. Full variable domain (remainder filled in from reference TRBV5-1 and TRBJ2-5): KAGVTQTPRYLIKTRGQQVTLSCSPISGHRSVSWYQQTPGQGLQFLFEYFSETQRNKGNFPGRFSGRQFSNSRSEMNVSTLELGDSALYLCASSRGTSGQETQYFGPGTRLLVL.